This entry lists 16 T cell receptor beta chains sequenced from one sample in a study of T cells in localized non-small cell lung cancer. The repertoire was sequenced with immunoSEQ multiplex PCR; TCRdb's copy has only in-frame clones and lacks some. Here the sample spans tens of thousands of clones, roughly 90% being singletons. The sample here was peripheral blood, taken before any cancer treatment. These receptors all come from a woman aged 35-75 years with stage I lung adenocarcinoma.

The V and J genes are TRBV6-1 and TRBJ1-3; no firm D call. Per the germline V gene, CDR1 is MNHNS and CDR2 is SASEGT. Trimming shortened V by 0 bases and J by 3 bases, and 6 bases separated the two germline ends. The CDR3 extends over 14 amino acids. The CDR3, as DNA: TGTGCCAGCAGTGAAGCTTTAGGTGGAAACACCATATATTTT. Translation: CASSEALGGNTIYF.

The chain combines TRBV10-2 with TRBJ2-7, with a tentative D call TRBD1 (5 bases). CDR3 length equals 13 residues. Germline V CDR1 and CDR2: WSHSY, SAAADI. V lost 6 bases and J 3 bases, leaving 12 bases between the germline ends. CDR3 region: CASSKNQGYEQYF. CDR3 nucleotides: TGCGCCAGCAGCAAGAATCAGGGCTACGAGCAGTACTTC.

The chain joins TRBV13 to TRBJ1-1; 11 bases are shared with TRBD1. This CDR3 is built from 15 residues. Losses at the gene ends were 2 bases for V and 6 bases for J; bases not matched to a gene: 5. Germline V gene sequence: CDR1 PRHDT, CDR2 FYEKMQ (reference sequence). CDR3 sequence: CASSLPGTGGAEAFF. The DNA for the CDR3 is TGTGCCAGCAGCTTACCCGGGACAGGGGGAGCTGAAGCTTTCTTT.

V usage is TRBV27 and J usage is TRBJ2-3, with 9 positions matching TRBD2. Germline V lookup: CDR1 MNHEY, CDR2 SMNVEV (reference sequence). V was clipped by 5 bases and J by 4 bases; unmatched bases: 7. The CDR3 sequence is 15 residues long. The CDR3 reads CASSTVLAGPDTQYF. In DNA, the CDR3 is TGTGCCAGCAGTACCGTCCTAGCGGGACCAGATACGCAGTATTTT.

The chain carries TRBV7-8 and TRBJ2-5; D remains ambiguous. There are 10 residues in the CDR3. V lost 7 bases to trimming and J lost 3 bases, with 3 bases between them. CDR1 and CDR2 from the germline V gene are SGHVS and FQNEAQ. CDR3 sequence: CASNKETQYF. The CDR3 bases are TGTGCCAGCAACAAAGAGACCCAGTACTTC.

The chain recombines TRBV7-2 with TRBJ1-5, with no clear D. The CDR3 loop spans 12 amino acids. Germline CDR1 and CDR2: SGHTA and FQGNSA. V was cut by 4 bases and J by 4 bases, with 5 bases left in between. Here the CDR3 reads CASSSTNQPQHF. The CDR3, as DNA: TGTGCCAGCAGCTCAACGAATCAGCCCCAGCATTTT.

The chain combines TRBV6-1 with TRBJ1-2; 7 bases align to TRBD1. CDR3 length: 17 amino acids. Germline CDR1 and CDR2: MNHNS and SASEGT. The J segment lost 0 bases and the V segment lost 2 bases, leaving 9 bases of the junction unmatched. CDR3 amino acids: CASSEPDRLGANYGYTF. The CDR3 nucleotides are TGTGCCAGCAGTGAACCGGACAGGCTCGGGGCTAACTATGGCTACACCTTC.

The rearrangement uses TRBV9 and TRBJ1-2; 7 bases map to TRBD1. Germline V gene lookup returns CDR1 SGDLS and CDR2 YYNGEE. The CDR3 covers 13 residues. J lost 8 bases, V lost 3 bases, and 7 bases had no gene match. Here the CDR3 reads CASSGTGLGGYTF. CDR3 DNA sequence: TGTGCCAGCAGCGGGACAGGCCTGGGCGGCTACACCTTC.

V and J are TRBV11-2 and TRBJ2-5; 11 bases agree with TRBD2. V gave up 3 bases and J gave up 4 bases; unmatched junction bases: 16. The CDR3 has 19 amino acids. Germline-derived CDR1 and CDR2 are SGHAT and FQNNGV. The CDR3 loop reads CASSFLAGGRGLPSETQYF. CDR3 in DNA: TGTGCCAGCAGCTTTTTAGCGGGAGGGCGGGGCCTCCCTTCAGAGACCCAGTACTTC.

This CDR3 reads CASSSGQGVGELFF. Here the CDR3 DNA reads TGTGCCAGCAGCTCAGGACAGGGTGTCGGGGAGCTGTTTTTT. The chain is built from TRBV2 and TRBJ2-2, with TRBD1 matching over 8 bases. The CDR3 spans 14 residues. Unmatched junction bases numbered 7, after V lost 6 bases and J lost 7 bases. The germline gives CDR1 SNHLY, CDR2 FYNNEI.

The chain carries TRBV19 and TRBJ1-1; no definite D call. Trimming removed 4 bases at V and 6 bases at J, with 15 bases between. Looked up from germline, CDR1 is LNHDA and CDR2 is SQIVND (reference sequence). The CDR3 sequence is 14 residues long. The CDR3 nucleotides are TGTGCCAGTAGTAGCGAGAGGGCCGTGGCTGAAGCTTTCTTT. Protein: CASSSERAVAEAFF.

The CDR3 here is CASSSPGADEQYF. The CDR3 DNA is TGTGCCAGCAGCTCCCCAGGGGCCGACGAGCAGTACTTC. V and J are TRBV7-9 and TRBJ2-7; the D gene is possibly TRBD1 (6 bases). Germline CDR1 and CDR2: SEHNR and FQNEAQ (reference sequence). The CDR3 contains 13 residues. Deletions cut 4 bases from V and 5 bases from J, with 12 bases between. Full variable domain (remainder filled in from reference TRBV7-9 and TRBJ2-7): DTGVSQNPRHKITKRGQNVTFRCDPISEHNRLYWYRQTLGQGPEFLTYFQNEAQLEKSRLLSDRFSAERPKGSFSTLEIQRTEQGDSAMYLCASSSPGADEQYFGPGTRLTVT.

The CDR3 loop reads CASSPRLGLGNIQYF. For the CDR3, the DNA is TGTGCCAGCAGCCCCAGACTAGGGTTAGGAAACATTCAGTACTTC. This chain links TRBV7-8 with TRBJ2-4; TRBD2 is a possible D gene (6 bases). Germline assignment: CDR1 SGHVS and CDR2 FQNEAQ. With 5 bases removed from V and 6 bases from J, the gap between germline ends came to 17 bases. The CDR3 is made up of 15 amino acids.

The chain joins TRBV9 to TRBJ2-1, with 9 bases matching TRBD1. This CDR3 spans 15 amino acids. Germline V lookup: CDR1 SGDLS, CDR2 YYNGEE. J was trimmed by 3 bases and V by 3 bases; bases with no gene match: 4. CDR3 residues: CASSDLDRGYNEQFF. The CDR3 nucleotides read TGTGCCAGCAGCGACCTGGACAGGGGCTACAATGAGCAGTTCTTC.

The V and J genes are TRBV7-8 and TRBJ1-5; D uncertain. Germline V gene data show CDR1 as SGHVS and CDR2 as FQNEAQ. Trimming pared 3 bases from V and 4 bases from J, leaving 7 bases between. The CDR3 totals 13 residues. The CDR3 is CASSFSRNQPQHF. In nucleotides, the CDR3 is TGTGCCAGCAGCTTCTCCCGTAATCAGCCCCAGCATTTT. Full variable domain (missing parts from reference TRBV7-8 and TRBJ1-5): GAGVSQSPRYKVAKRGQDVALRCDPISGHVSLFWYQQALGQGPEFLTYFQNEAQLDKSGLPSDRFFAERPEGSVSTLKIQRTQQEDSAVYLCASSFSRNQPQHFGDGTRLSIL.

The chain joins TRBV7-8 to TRBJ1-2; D not certain. This CDR3 spans 15 amino acids. The V end lost 5 bases, the J end lost 5 bases, and 18 bases lay between the germline ends. Germline V gene data show CDR1 as SGHVS and CDR2 as FQNEAQ. The CDR3 spells CASSSLGGDRYGYTF. CDR3 sequence (DNA): TGTGCCAGCAGCAGTTTGGGCGGAGATAGATATGGCTACACCTTC.